This TCR beta chain emerged from a study of T-cell memory formation after mild COVID-19. Study details: TCR clusters were mostly confined to one donor each.

About this clonotype: The antigen is unknown.

Findings of the study overall: Contracting clones localized mainly to CM and EM when CD4+ and mainly to EMRA when CD8+. The appearance of some responding clones in pre-infection memory suggested that cross-reactive memory joined.

The authors produced TCR alpha and TCR beta cDNA libraries with sample barcodes and UMIs by 5'RACE using constant-segment primers. One entry per CDR3 protein results from TCRdb running MiXCR on the 5' RACE reads. The sample has about 440,000 distinct CDR3 sequences, roughly 20% seen once; the top ten hold roughly 8%. Per the germline V gene, CDR1 is SGDLS and CDR2 is YYNGEE. V shed 2 bases and J shed 8 bases, with 11 bases lying between them. The CDR3 sequence is 13 residues long. The chain carries TRBV9 and TRBJ2-1; D assignment may be TRBD1 or TRBD2 (6 bases each). The clonotype originates from an adult woman who had mild COVID-19 (a few samples of this study predate the infection). Cell type and time point are not known. Sequencing was done on a sample of PBMCs or a T cell subset sorted from them (not recorded which). The CDR3 DNA reads TGTGCCAGCAGCGTCGGGGGCCGCTATGAGCAGTTCTTC. Translation: CASSVGGRYEQFF.